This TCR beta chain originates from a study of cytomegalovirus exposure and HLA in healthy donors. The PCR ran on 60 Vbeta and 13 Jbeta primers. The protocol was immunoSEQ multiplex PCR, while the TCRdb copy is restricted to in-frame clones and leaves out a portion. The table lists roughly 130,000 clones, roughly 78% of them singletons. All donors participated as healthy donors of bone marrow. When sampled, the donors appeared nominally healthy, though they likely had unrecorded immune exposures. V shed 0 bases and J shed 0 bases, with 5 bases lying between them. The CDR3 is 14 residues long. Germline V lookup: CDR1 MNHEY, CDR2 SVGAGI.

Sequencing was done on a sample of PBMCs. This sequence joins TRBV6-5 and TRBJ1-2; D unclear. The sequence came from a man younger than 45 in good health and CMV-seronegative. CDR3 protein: CASSYSRANYGYTF. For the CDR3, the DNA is TGTGCCAGCAGTTACTCGAGAGCTAACTATGGCTACACCTTC.